The present T cell receptor beta chain was sequenced within a study of cytomegalovirus exposure and HLA in healthy donors. About the research overall: Earlier work reported approximately 100 million unique TCR beta sequences from about 200 million T cells.

V was clipped by 4 bases and J by 6 bases; unmatched bases: 7. CDR1 and CDR2 from the germline V gene are SGHNT and YENEEA. This CDR3 spans 16 amino acids. Study-wide results and caveats: Researchers reported that a few CMV-associated chains were confirmed in vitro as CMV antigen-specific. Later analysis identified a missense DCLRE1C variant that was linked to TCR beta V- and J-gene trimming.

A remark on this clone: Its antigen is still unknown.

Healthy bone marrow donors made up the donors. The PCR was carried out with 60 Vbeta primers and 13 Jbeta primers. The protocol was immunoSEQ multiplex PCR, while the TCRdb copy is restricted to in-frame clones and leaves out a portion. The data contain 100,000 to 150,000 clones, around 68% of them singletons. Sequencing input: PBMCs. The chain uses TRBV11-3 and TRBJ2-3, with 13 positions matching TRBD2. This TCR was sampled from a man aged 40-50 years in good health and CMV-seropositive. The CDR3 DNA sequence: TGTGCCAGCAGCTCAGGACTAGCGGGGGCCCACGATACGCAGTATTTT. It encodes CASSSGLAGAHDTQYF.